This TCR beta chain was sequenced in a study of PD-L1 blockade in urothelial cancer. Study at large: Peripheral blood specimens exhibited a median yield of approximately 150,000 T cells.

Method: immunoSEQ multiplex PCR; TCRdb's copy keeps in-frame clones and lacks some. Seen here are tens of thousands of clones, around 90% observed once, and the top ten hold about 14%. The time point is: pretreatment peripheral blood. Patients' urothelial carcinoma was locally advanced or metastatic. The CDR3 is made up of 12 amino acids. Trimming stripped 4 bases from V and 6 bases from J, with 8 bases between. Looked up from germline, CDR1 is MNHEY and CDR2 is SMNVEV (reference sequence). This clonotype was sampled from a woman aged 60 to 75 with urothelial cancer. The J gene is TRBJ2-3, the V gene TRBV27; TRBD2 is a possible D gene (5 bases). The specimen was PBMCs, collected around atezolizumab (anti-PD-L1) treatment. The CDR3 spells CASSSSGDTQYF. In DNA, the CDR3 is TGTGCCAGCAGTTCGTCGGGGGATACGCAGTATTTT.